Presented here are 32 T cell receptor beta chains from one specimen sequenced in a study of blood T cell repertoires in COVID-19. Using immunoSEQ multiplex PCR, the repertoire was profiled, and TCRdb retains in-frame clones only, with some absent. The sample consists of a few hundred thousand clones, more than 70% of them appearing once. The sequenced material came from PBMCs or T cells enriched from blood (not recorded which). These receptors all stem from a woman between 18 and 30 years old who had recovered from COVID-19.

This sequence joins TRBV5-5 and TRBJ1-6; 9 positions match TRBD1. CDR3 length equals 15 residues. J was trimmed by 6 bases and V by 3 bases; bases with no gene match: 4. The germline gives CDR1 SGHKS, CDR2 YYEKEE (reference sequence). In DNA form, the CDR3 reads TGTGCCAGCAGCTCGGACAGGGGAAGTAATTCACCCCTCCACTTT. As protein: CASSSDRGSNSPLHF.

CDR3 sequence reads: CASSYRDRDAYGYTF. The CDR3 DNA is TGTGCCAGCAGTTACAGGGACAGGGACGCCTATGGCTACACCTTC. The chain combines TRBV6-5 with TRBJ1-2; 9 bases agree with TRBD1. From germline, CDR1 is MNHEY and CDR2 SVGAGI. V dropped 2 bases and J dropped 4; count of bases not matched to a gene: 5. The CDR3 runs to 15 residues.

In its sample, this clone was seen a few times. The chain has TRBV27 and TRBJ1-5; possibly TRBD1 for D (6 bases). The V gene lost 6 bases and the J gene lost 3 bases, with 12 bases spanning the gap. The CDR3 loop spans 14 amino acids. Germline CDR1 is MNHEY and CDR2 is SMNVEV (reference sequence). The CDR3, as DNA: TGTGCCAGCAGGCGGACAGCATTCAATCAGCCCCAGCATTTT. It specifies CASRRTAFNQPQHF.

This chain connects TRBV10-3 to TRBJ1-2; 8 nucleotides line up with TRBD1. The V gene's germline CDR1 is ENHRY and CDR2 SYGVKD. This CDR3 has 15 residues. After removal of 4 bases from V and 6 bases from J, the junction contained 10 bases not matched to a gene. CDR3 DNA sequence: TGTGCCATCAGTGTACTGACAGGGGAGGGGGATGGCTACACCTTC. It translates to CAISVLTGEGDGYTF.

V usage is TRBV11-1 and J usage is TRBJ1-6, with TRBD1 identical over 10 bases. The J segment lost 10 bases and the V segment lost 2 bases, leaving 5 bases of the junction unmatched. The CDR3 runs to 15 residues. Germline V CDR1 and CDR2: SGHAT, FQDESV (reference sequence). The CDR3, as DNA: TGTGCCAGCAGCTTATCCGGGACAGGGGAATCACCCCTCCACTTT. It translates to CASSLSGTGESPLHF.

This clone showed up just once. J is TRBJ1-5 and V is TRBV7-9; D unresolved. This CDR3 comprises 12 residues. V lost 5 bases and J lost 5, with 7 bases in between. CDR1 and CDR2 (germline): SEHNR, FQNEAQ (reference sequence). The CDR3 bases are TGTGCCAGCAGCCGCGCGGATCAGCCCCAGCATTTT. Amino acid sequence: CASSRADQPQHF.

The gene calls are TRBV28 and TRBJ2-3, with TRBD1 matching 7 bases. This CDR3 is built from 14 residues. V dropped 3 bases and J dropped 2; count of bases not matched to a gene: 2. Germline V gives CDR1 MDHEN, CDR2 SYDVKM. CDR3 bases: TGTGCCAGCAGTTTTCAGGGGGTCACAGATACGCAGTATTTT. This encodes CASSFQGVTDTQYF. Full variable domain (remainder filled in from reference TRBV28 and TRBJ2-3): DVKVTQSSRYLVKRTGEKVFLECVQDMDHENMFWYRQDPGLGLRLIYFSYDVKMKEKGDIPEGYSVSREKKERFSLILESASTNQTSMYLCASSFQGVTDTQYFGPGTRLTVL.

CDR3 protein: CASSEQGVRNQPQHF. The CDR3 nucleotides are TGTGCCAGCAGTGAACAGGGGGTAAGAAATCAGCCCCAGCATTTT. The V gene is TRBV28, the J gene TRBJ1-5; TRBD1 matches 8 bases. The CDR3 has 15 residues. Looked up from germline, CDR1 is MDHEN and CDR2 is SYDVKM. J gave up 4 bases and V 5 bases, and 7 bases lay outside the gene matches.

The chain combines TRBV27 with TRBJ1-1; weak D call: TRBD1 (6 bases). The CDR3 sequence is 11 residues long. Trimming left V 5 bases short and J 11 bases short, with 12 bases between. Germline V gives CDR1 MNHEY, CDR2 SMNVEV (reference sequence). CDR3 coding DNA: TGTGCCAGCAGTCGAAAGGGGGACGCTTTCTTT. It is translated as CASSRKGDAFF.

The chain couples TRBV14 to TRBJ2-7; 8 nucleotides agree with TRBD2. V trimming: 1 base; J trimming: 1 base; junction bases outside the gene matches: 3. Germline lookup yields CDR1 SGHDN and CDR2 FVKESK. CDR3 size: 15 residues. The CDR3 protein is CASSQGREVSYEQYF. CDR3 sequence (DNA): TGTGCCAGCAGCCAAGGGCGGGAGGTTTCCTACGAGCAGTACTTC.

To note about this clone: The junction differs from germline at one of its ends, possibly a read error. This sequence joins TRBV29-1 and TRBJ1-1, with TRBD1 matching 8 bases. This CDR3 is built from 12 residues. Germline lookup yields CDR1 SQVTM and CDR2 ANQGSEA. CDR3 sequence: CSGEGQGAEAFF. Written as DNA, the CDR3 is TGCAGCGGTGAAGGACAGGGTGCTGAAGCTTTCTTT.

V usage is TRBV19 and J usage is TRBJ1-2; TRBD1 aligns across 10 bases. With 6 bases clipped from V and 6 bases from J, the junction kept 1 base outside the gene matches. Germline-derived CDR1 and CDR2 are LNHDA and SQIVND (reference sequence). The CDR3 loop spans 12 amino acids. For the CDR3, the DNA is TGTGCCAGTAGGACAGGGGGCAATGGCTACACCTTC. This codes for CASRTGGNGYTF.

The chain carries TRBV7-2 and TRBJ1-2; 8 nucleotides line up with TRBD1. Germline CDR1 SGHTA, CDR2 FQGNSA. Trimming removed 1 base from V and 8 bases from J; junction bases left unmatched: 12. This CDR3 spans 16 amino acids. CDR3 sequence: CASSLEGTGLRWGYTF. The CDR3 bases are TGTGCCAGCAGCTTAGAGGGGACAGGTCTTAGGTGGGGCTACACCTTC.

The rearrangement joins TRBV5-1 to TRBJ2-7; a weak D match, TRBD2 (6 bases). The CDR3 is made up of 14 amino acids. V lost 4 bases to trimming and J lost 5 bases, with 16 bases between them. Per the germline V gene, CDR1 is SGHRS and CDR2 is YFSETQ. CDR3 sequence (DNA): TGCGCCAGCAGCGGGGGGTCTCGGCTGAACGAGCAGTACTTC. Amino acid sequence: CASSGGSRLNEQYF.

The chain has TRBV25-1 and TRBJ2-7; D remains unclear. CDR1 and CDR2 from the germline V gene are MGHDK and SYGVNS. V was pared by 2 bases and J by 2 bases, with 7 bases between. The CDR3 runs 13 residues. CDR3 sequence: CASSEHTTYEQYF. CDR3 sequence (DNA): TGTGCCAGCAGTGAACACACCACCTACGAGCAGTACTTC.

There are a few counts of this clone. The rearrangement joins TRBV5-4 to TRBJ2-1; TRBD1 is a possible D gene (6 bases). Germline CDR1 reads SGHNT; CDR2 reads YYREEE (reference sequence). This CDR3 contains 16 residues. V lost 4 bases and J lost 2, with 16 bases in between. The CDR3 DNA is TGTGCCAGCAGCCGCAGGGGCCATGCCCCCTACAATGAGCAGTTCTTC. Translating gives CASSRRGHAPYNEQFF.

The chain links TRBV18 to TRBJ1-5; D gene uncertain. Trimming pared 4 bases from V and 4 bases from J, leaving 14 bases between. This CDR3 has 15 amino acids. Per germline, CDR1 KGHSH and CDR2 LQKENI. CDR3 region: CASSLSVGVNQPQHF. The CDR3, as DNA: TGTGCCAGCTCACTCTCGGTGGGAGTAAATCAGCCCCAGCATTTT.

The table lists this clone with a count of one. The chain joins TRBV2 to TRBJ1-5; a possible D gene is TRBD1 (5 bases). This CDR3 is 15 amino acids long. Germline V gives CDR1 SNHLY, CDR2 FYNNEI. V shed 3 bases and J shed 0 bases, with 9 bases lying between them. CDR3 DNA sequence: TGTGCCAGCAGTGACACAGGTGTTAGCAATCAGCCCCAGCATTTT. This codes for CASSDTGVSNQPQHF. The full variable domain, with the rest looked up from reference TRBV2 and TRBJ1-5, is EPEVTQTPSHQVTQMGQEVILRCVPISNHLYFYWYRQILGQKVEFLVSFYNNEISEKSEIFDDQFSVERPDGSNFTLKIRSTKLEDSAMYFCASSDTGVSNQPQHFGDGTRLSIL.

This chain joins TRBV4-2 and TRBJ1-5; 8 bases are shared with TRBD1. Trimming at V came to 0 bases and at J to 2 bases, leaving 12 bases not matched to a gene. The CDR3 length is 19 residues. Germline assignment: CDR1 LGHNA and CDR2 YNFKEQ. CDR3 amino acids: CASSQELRRAGGGNQPQHF. The DNA for the CDR3 is TGTGCCAGCAGCCAAGAGCTGCGAAGAGCAGGGGGCGGCAATCAGCCCCAGCATTTT.

The sample holds a few counts of this clone. This rearrangement joins TRBV2 to TRBJ1-1; D gene ambiguous. V was clipped by 5 bases and J by 2 bases, with 18 bases between them. Looked up from germline, CDR1 is SNHLY and CDR2 is FYNNEI. The CDR3 runs to 16 residues. CDR3 nucleotide sequence: TGTGCCAGCAGTAATCCCGGGGAAGTGGGAAACACTGAAGCTTTCTTT. Its translation is CASSNPGEVGNTEAFF.

V usage is TRBV5-1 and J usage is TRBJ1-6, with 7 nucleotides matching TRBD1. CDR3 length: 15 residues. From germline, CDR1 is SGHRS and CDR2 YFSETQ. V lost 4 bases to trimming and J lost 2 bases; unmatched junction nucleotides: 3. CDR3 sequence reads: CASSADRTYNSPLHF. The CDR3 nucleotides are TGCGCCAGCAGCGCGGACAGGACCTATAATTCACCCCTCCACTTT.

This clone was observed a few times. The chain is built from TRBV28 and TRBJ1-4, with D tentatively TRBD1 (5 bases). This CDR3 is 17 amino acids long. Germline V gives CDR1 MDHEN, CDR2 SYDVKM. V was shortened by 5 bases and J by 4 bases, with 20 bases between the two germline ends. The CDR3 region has the DNA TGTGCCAGCAGTCCGCCGGGACTGCCGTTCCTTAATGAAAAACTGTTTTTT. It translates to CASSPPGLPFLNEKLFF.

The rearrangement joins TRBV19 to TRBJ1-1, with 7 positions matching TRBD1. The germline V gene encodes CDR1 LNHDA and CDR2 SQIVND (reference sequence). J lost 4 bases, V lost 7 bases, and 6 bases had no gene match. This CDR3 contains 13 residues. DNA of the CDR3: TGTGCCAGTAACCTCCAGGGGGGCACTGAAGCTTTCTTT. Translation gives CASNLQGGTEAFF.

The gene calls are TRBV6-2 or TRBV6-3 and TRBJ1-1, with D tentatively TRBD1 (6 bases). CDR1 is MNHEY and CDR2 is SVGEGT in the germline V gene. Trimming removed 0 bases at V and 9 bases at J, with 11 bases between. CDR3 length equals 13 residues. CDR3 bases: TGTGCCAGCAGTTACTCAAGAACAGGGCAAGCTTTCTTT. This encodes CASSYSRTGQAFF.

This clone was counted between two and nine times. This chain uses TRBV11-2 with TRBJ1-5, with D tentatively TRBD1 (6 bases). The germline gives CDR1 SGHAT, CDR2 FQNNGV. The CDR3 has 15 residues. Trimming pared 4 bases from V and 7 bases from J, leaving 17 bases between. As DNA, the CDR3 is TGTGCCAGCAGCTGGACCGGGGGGCAAGGGCAGCCCCAGCATTTT. Encoded protein: CASSWTGGQGQPQHF.

The chain couples TRBV18 to TRBJ1-3, with D perhaps TRBD1 (5 bases). The CDR3 sequence is 16 residues long. Deletions cut 10 bases from V and 4 bases from J, with 23 bases between. Germline CDR1 KGHSH, CDR2 LQKENI. The CDR3 loop is CATLAVNQGKGNTIYF. CDR3 coding DNA: TGTGCCACCCTCGCTGTTAACCAGGGAAAAGGAAACACCATATATTTT.

V usage is TRBV7-9 and J usage is TRBJ2-5; 11 nucleotides match TRBD2. Germline V lookup: CDR1 SEHNR, CDR2 FQNEAQ (reference sequence). This CDR3 is 18 amino acids long. V shed 4 bases, J shed 3 bases, and the junction held 13 bases outside the gene matches. The CDR3 reads CASSSFERLAGSEETQYF. CDR3 coding DNA: TGTGCCAGCAGCTCCTTCGAGCGACTAGCGGGGTCAGAAGAGACCCAGTACTTC.

This clone has just a few counts. The rearrangement joins TRBV19 to TRBJ1-1, with TRBD1 as a possible D gene (6 bases). Per germline, CDR1 LNHDA and CDR2 SQIVND (reference sequence). The CDR3 is 15 amino acids. V was cut by 4 bases and J by 0 bases, with 12 bases left in between. CDR3 loop: CASSTGQLLNTEAFF. CDR3 bases: TGTGCCAGTAGTACAGGACAGTTATTGAACACTGAAGCTTTCTTT.

The chain links TRBV7-8 to TRBJ2-7; 8 nucleotides agree with TRBD2. The length of the CDR3 is 16 residues. V was pared by 7 bases and J by 1 base, with 12 bases of the junction left unmatched. From germline, CDR1 is SGHVS and CDR2 FQNEAQ. In DNA form, the CDR3 reads TGTGCCAGCACCGCACGGGAGGGTTTTTCTTCCTACGAGCAGTACTTC. Protein sequence: CASTAREGFSSYEQYF.

This rearrangement joins TRBV27 to TRBJ2-1; 7 bases are a match to TRBD2. V shed 3 bases and J 2 bases; nucleotides not matched to a gene: 4. Germline V gene lookup returns CDR1 MNHEY and CDR2 SMNVEV (reference sequence). The CDR3 extends over 15 amino acids. CDR3 residues: CASSFGGSPYNEQFF. CDR3 bases: TGTGCCAGCAGTTTCGGGGGGTCCCCCTACAATGAGCAGTTCTTC.

This clone is a singleton in its sample. The chain couples TRBV27 to TRBJ2-5; a possible D gene is TRBD1 (6 bases). Trimming left V 6 bases short and J 4 bases short, with 15 bases between. Germline lookup yields CDR1 MNHEY and CDR2 SMNVEV (reference sequence). This CDR3 is 14 amino acids long. CDR3 in DNA: TGTGCCAGCAGACATGAGGGGGTCCCAGAGACCCAGTACTTC. Residues: CASRHEGVPETQYF.

This rearrangement joins TRBV27 to TRBJ1-1; TRBD1 matches 10 bases. Germline CDR1 and CDR2: MNHEY and SMNVEV (reference sequence). The V gene end was trimmed by 6 bases and the J gene end by 5 bases; junction bases not matched to a gene: 6. The CDR3 runs to 14 residues. Here the CDR3 reads CASSQRTGGTEAFF. Written as DNA, the CDR3 is TGTGCCAGCAGCCAACGGACAGGGGGAACTGAAGCTTTCTTT.